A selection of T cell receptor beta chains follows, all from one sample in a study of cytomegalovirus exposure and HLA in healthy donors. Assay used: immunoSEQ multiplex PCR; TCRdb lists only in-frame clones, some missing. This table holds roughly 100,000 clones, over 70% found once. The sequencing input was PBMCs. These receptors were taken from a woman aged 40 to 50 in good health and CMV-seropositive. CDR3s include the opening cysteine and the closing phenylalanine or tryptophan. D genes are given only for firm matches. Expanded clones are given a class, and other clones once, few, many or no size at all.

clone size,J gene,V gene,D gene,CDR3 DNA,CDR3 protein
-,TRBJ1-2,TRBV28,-,TGTGCCAGCATTTCGGTCGGTAGTTATGTCTACACCTTC,CASISVGSYVYTF
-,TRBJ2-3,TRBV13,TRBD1,TGTGCCAGCAGCTTAGGGACAGGGCGCACAGATACGCAGTATTTT,CASSLGTGRTDTQYF
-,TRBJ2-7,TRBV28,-,TGTGCCAGCAGTACCACCTCGACAGTCTACGAGCAGTACTTC,CASSTTSTVYEQYF
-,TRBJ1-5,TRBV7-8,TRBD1,TGTGCCAGCAGCTTAGACAGGGGGGTTAGCAATCAGCCCCAGCATTTT,CASSLDRGVSNQPQHF
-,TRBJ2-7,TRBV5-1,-,TGCGCCAGCAGCTTGGCCACAGGGATCGGTCCGGGCTACGAGCAGTACTTC,CASSLATGIGPGYEQYF
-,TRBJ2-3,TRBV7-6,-,TGTGCCAGCAGCTTAGGGGGGTTTAGCGGAGCCACAGATACGCAGTATTTT,CASSLGGFSGATDTQYF
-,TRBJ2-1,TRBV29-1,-,TGCAGCGTTGAAGGTGGCAGGTTCTTCAATGAGCAGTTCTTC,CSVEGGRFFNEQFF
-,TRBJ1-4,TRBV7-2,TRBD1,TGTGCCAGCAGCTTAATGAGGGGGCAAGATAAACTGTTTTTT,CASSLMRGQDKLFF
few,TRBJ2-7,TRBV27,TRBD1,TGTGCCAGCAGTTTGGACAGGGCCCCCTACGAGCAGTACTTC,CASSLDRAPYEQYF
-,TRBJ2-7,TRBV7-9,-,TGTGCCAGCAGTCCACAGGCGATAGGTTTGAGGTACGAGCAGTACTTC,CASSPQAIGLRYEQYF
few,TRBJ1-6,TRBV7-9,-,TGTGCCAGCAGGGACAAGAGCTCCTATAATTCACCCCTCCACTTT,CASRDKSSYNSPLHF
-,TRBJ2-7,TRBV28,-,TGTGCCAGCAGTTTACTGTTCCAGGCCTACGAGCAGTACTTC,CASSLLFQAYEQYF
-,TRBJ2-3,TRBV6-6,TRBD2,TGTGCCAGCAGTTACGGAGCGGGAGGCACAGATACGCAGTATTTT,CASSYGAGGTDTQYF
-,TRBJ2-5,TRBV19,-,TGTGCCAGTAGTGTAACAGGGCAAGAGACCCAGTACTTC,CASSVTGQETQYF